This TCR beta chain was recorded in a study of blood T cell dynamics during melanoma immunotherapy. Points from the study as a whole: Disease-control patients' PBMC repertoires became either more clonal or more diverse at W3.

Time point in this sample: pre-treatment baseline. Response was assessed by RECIST 1.1 at 12 weeks, except two rapid progressors. Points on this clone: Antigen: not known.

Clones were sequenced by immunoSEQ multiplex PCR, and TCRdb holds only the in-frame ones, with some missing. The sample records approximately 13,000 clones, just over 85% being singletons. V trimming: 5 bases; J trimming: 5 bases; junction bases outside the gene matches: 3. In germline, CDR1 is SGHTA, CDR2 FQGNSA. The CDR3 sequence is 15 residues long. The sample here was blood, taken from a patient treated with checkpoint blockade. The chain couples TRBV7-2 to TRBJ2-3, with 14 bases identical to TRBD2. The receptor was isolated from a human donor with melanoma. CDR3 protein: CASSLGLAGGDTQYF. DNA for the CDR3: TGTGCCAGCAGCCTAGGACTAGCGGGGGGAGATACGCAGTATTTT.